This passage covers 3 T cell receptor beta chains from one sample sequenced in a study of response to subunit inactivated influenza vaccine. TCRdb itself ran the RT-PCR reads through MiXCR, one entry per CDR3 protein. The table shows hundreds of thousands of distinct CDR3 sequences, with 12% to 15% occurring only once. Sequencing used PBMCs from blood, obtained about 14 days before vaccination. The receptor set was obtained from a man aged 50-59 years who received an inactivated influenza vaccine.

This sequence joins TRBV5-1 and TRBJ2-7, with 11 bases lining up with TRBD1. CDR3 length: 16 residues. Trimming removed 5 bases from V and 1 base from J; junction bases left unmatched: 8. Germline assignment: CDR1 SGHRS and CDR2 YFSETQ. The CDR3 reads CASRLSGTGGSYEQYF. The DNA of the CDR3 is TGCGCCAGCAGATTATCCGGGACAGGGGGTTCCTACGAGCAGTACTTC. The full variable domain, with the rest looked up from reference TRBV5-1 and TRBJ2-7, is KAGVTQTPRYLIKTRGQQVTLSCSPISGHRSVSWYQQTPGQGLQFLFEYFSETQRNKGNFPGRFSGRQFSNSRSEMNVSTLELGDSALYLCASRLSGTGGSYEQYFGPGTRLTVT.

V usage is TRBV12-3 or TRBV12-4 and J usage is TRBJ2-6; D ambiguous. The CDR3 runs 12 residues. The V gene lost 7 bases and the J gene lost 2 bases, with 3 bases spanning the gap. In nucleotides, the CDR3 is TGTGCCAGCACCGCTGGGGCCAACGTCCTGACTTTC. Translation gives CASTAGANVLTF.

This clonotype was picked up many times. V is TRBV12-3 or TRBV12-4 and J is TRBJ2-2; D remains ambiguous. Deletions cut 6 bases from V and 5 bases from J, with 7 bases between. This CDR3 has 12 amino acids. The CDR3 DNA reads TGTGCCAGCAGCATCAGTACCGGGGAGCTGTTTTTT. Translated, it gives CASSISTGELFF.